This entry is about one T cell receptor (beta chain). No antigen is known for it. Data came from immunoSEQ multiplex PCR; TCRdb stores just in-frame clones and leaves some out. The sample yields roughly 200,000 clones, 86% seen once. V was shortened by 3 bases and J by 4 bases, with 4 bases between the two germline ends. This CDR3 is built from 12 residues. Germline V gene data show CDR1 as MDHEN and CDR2 as SYDVKM. These donors were members of the 120-subject validation cohort, a group separate from the approximately 640-subject first cohort. The sample comes from a study of cytomegalovirus exposure and HLA in healthy donors. In the study overall: It was reported in a later analysis that the 120 validation repertoires used the same platform as the 666 first-cohort repertoires.

Study outcomes and limitations: Overall, around 150 TCR beta chains were annotated as cytomegalovirus-associated. Usually a TCR sequence was rare, but some public TCRs were found in many donors.

The sequenced sample consisted of PBMCs. The receptor's source is a man aged 30 to 45 in good health and CMV-seropositive. The chain employs TRBV28 and TRBJ1-5; no definite D call. CDR3 sequence reads: CASSLQNQPQHF. DNA for the CDR3: TGTGCCAGCAGTTTGCAGAATCAGCCCCAGCATTTT.